Each of the 26 T cell receptor beta chains below was sequenced from the same sample in a study of response to subunit inactivated influenza vaccine. TCRdb redid the calling of the RT-PCR reads with MiXCR, one entry per CDR3 protein. The sample lists around 470,000 distinct CDR3 sequences; approximately 7.2% were seen once. Sequenced here: PBMCs from blood, sampled roughly 24 months after vaccination. These receptors originate from a man in his fifties or sixties who received an inactivated influenza vaccine.

This clonotype was counted ten times or more. The chain has TRBV5-5 and TRBJ1-1; D possibly corresponds to TRBD1 (5 bases). The CDR3 consists of 15 residues. Germline assignment: CDR1 SGHKS and CDR2 YYEKEE (reference sequence). Trimming took 5 bases from V and 5 from J, leaving 19 bases between them. CDR3 coding DNA: TGTGCCAGCAGAGAAGCCCTTGGGGGTTTTACTGAAGCTTTCTTT. Amino acids: CASREALGGFTEAFF.

This chain uses TRBV5-6 with TRBJ2-7, with D uncertain. In germline, CDR1 is SGHDT, CDR2 YYEEEE. This CDR3 is 13 amino acids long. The V gene lost 0 bases and the J gene lost 3 bases, with 7 bases spanning the gap. The CDR3 region is CASSLDQNYEQYF. Written as DNA, the CDR3 is TGTGCCAGCAGCTTGGACCAGAACTACGAGCAGTACTTC.

The chain joins TRBV5-1 to TRBJ2-1, with 8 bases matching TRBD2. J was trimmed by 10 bases and V by 4 bases; bases with no gene match: 10. This CDR3 spans 14 amino acids. Germline-derived CDR1 and CDR2 are SGHRS and YFSETQ. The CDR3 DNA reads as TGCGCCAGCAGCCCCATAGCGGGATCACCCGAGCAGTTCTTC. Its translation: CASSPIAGSPEQFF.

This clonotype was picked up many times. This chain joins TRBV29-1 and TRBJ2-7; D may be TRBD1 (7 bases). Per germline, CDR1 SQVTM and CDR2 ANQGSEA. The CDR3 is 14 amino acids. Deletions cut 6 bases from V and 3 bases from J, with 18 bases between. CDR3 sequence (DNA): TGCAGCGTCGGGATGACAGGGCGGGACTACGAGCAGTACTTC. Translating it yields CSVGMTGRDYEQYF.

This clonotype was observed at least ten times. The chain couples TRBV21-1 to TRBJ2-1; the D segment call TRBD2 is taken from the table without a DNA check. TRBV21-1 is an annotated pseudogene. The length of the CDR3 is 13 residues. Written as DNA, the CDR3 is TGTGCCAGCAGTCTAGCGGGAATCAATGAGCAGTTCTTC. Encoded protein: CASSLAGINEQFF.

The table lists this clonotype with many counts. The chain uses TRBV12-3 or TRBV12-4 and TRBJ2-3, with D tentatively TRBD1 (5 bases). V lost 7 bases and J 2 bases, leaving 13 bases between the germline ends. There are 14 residues in the CDR3. In DNA, the CDR3 is TGTGCCAGCACCCAGGACATGTCCACAGATACGCAGTATTTT. This sequence encodes CASTQDMSTDTQYF.

This clonotype was counted ten times or more. The chain has TRBV10-3 and TRBJ1-1; D remains ambiguous. This CDR3 has 12 amino acids. The V end was cut by 6 bases, the J end by 1 base, with 6 bases between. From germline, CDR1 is ENHRY and CDR2 SYGVKD. The CDR3 DNA follows: TGTGCCATCAGAGCGGGGAACACTGAAGCTTTCTTT. This gives the protein CAIRAGNTEAFF.

This clonotype has a count of ten or more. The V gene is TRBV29-1, the J gene TRBJ2-3; tentatively, D is TRBD2 (5 bases). The CDR3 runs 12 residues. Germline CDR1 is SQVTM and CDR2 is ANQGSEA. Trimming took 6 bases from V and 6 from J, leaving 13 bases between them. This chain's CDR3 is CSVSQAVDTQYF. CDR3 coding DNA: TGCAGCGTGAGCCAAGCGGTGGATACGCAGTATTTT.

This clonotype was observed a few times. The V and J genes are TRBV7-2 and TRBJ1-2, with D perhaps TRBD1 (5 bases). Trimming removed 2 bases at V and 6 bases at J, with 16 bases between. The CDR3 length is 15 residues. CDR1 and CDR2 from the germline V gene are SGHTA and FQGNSA. The DNA for the CDR3 is TGTGCCAGCAGCTTACCCGATCAGGGAGGACATGGCTACACCTTC. It translates to CASSLPDQGGHGYTF.

This clonotype has a handful of counts. The rearrangement links TRBV28 to TRBJ2-1; 8 positions match TRBD1. CDR3 length: 15 amino acids. In germline, CDR1 is MDHEN, CDR2 SYDVKM. V shed 4 bases and J 4 bases; nucleotides not matched to a gene: 6. CDR3 coding DNA: TGTGCCAGCAGTTCCCGGGACAGGACATACAATGAGCAGTTCTTC. Translation: CASSSRDRTYNEQFF.

This clonotype was detected many times. The chain uses TRBV6-1 and TRBJ2-4, with D possibly matching TRBD1 (5 bases). Germline V gene sequence: CDR1 MNHNS, CDR2 SASEGT. CDR3 length: 13 amino acids. Deletions cut 6 bases from V and 7 bases from J, with 13 bases between. The CDR3 loop is CASRPGIQNIQYF. The CDR3 DNA reads TGTGCCAGCAGACCAGGGATCCAGAACATTCAGTACTTC.

The V and J genes are TRBV18 and TRBJ2-6, with D unresolved. CDR1 and CDR2 (germline): KGHSH, LQKENI. V was cut by 2 bases and J by 0 bases, with 11 bases left in between. The CDR3 length is 17 residues. The chain's CDR3 is CASSPAYRSSGANVLTF. DNA of the CDR3: TGTGCCAGCTCACCAGCGTACCGCAGCTCTGGGGCCAACGTCCTGACTTTC.

The chain carries TRBV6-1 and TRBJ2-7, with TRBD2 as a possible D gene (5 bases). Trimming left V 7 bases short and J 4 bases short, with 14 bases between. The length of the CDR3 is 13 residues. Germline V gene data show CDR1 as MNHNS and CDR2 as SASEGT. The CDR3 nucleotides are TGTGCCAGCACAAAGCCGGGGAGTTACGAGCAGTACTTC. Amino acids: CASTKPGSYEQYF.

This clonotype has at least ten counts. The V and J genes are TRBV7-2 and TRBJ2-7; D not certain. The CDR3 spans 13 residues. Germline values: CDR1 SGHTA, CDR2 FQGNSA. The V end was cut by 5 bases, the J end by 2 bases, with 10 bases between. The CDR3 sequence: CASSARIAYEQYF. Here the CDR3 DNA reads TGTGCCAGCAGCGCCAGGATAGCCTACGAGCAGTACTTC.

There are many counts of this clonotype. V and J are TRBV7-2 and TRBJ2-7; tentatively, D is TRBD1 or TRBD2 (5 bases each). This CDR3 contains 14 residues. CDR1 is SGHTA and CDR2 is FQGNSA in the germline V gene. V was clipped by 5 bases and J by 1 base, with 12 bases between them. CDR3: CASSPSPGSYEQYF. As DNA, the CDR3 is TGTGCCAGCAGCCCTAGCCCAGGGTCCTACGAGCAGTACTTC.

The chain is built from TRBV11-2 and TRBJ2-7; perhaps TRBD2 as D (6 bases). The CDR3 has 14 residues. Germline CDR1 SGHAT, CDR2 FQNNGV. The V end was cut by 2 bases, the J end by 4 bases, with 12 bases between. The chain's CDR3 is CASSLTGLRYEQYF. In DNA form, the CDR3 reads TGTGCCAGCAGCTTAACCGGACTACGGTACGAGCAGTACTTC.

This clonotype came up a few times. V is TRBV5-1 and J is TRBJ2-7, with 10 bases that match TRBD1. The CDR3 contains 15 residues. CDR1 is SGHRS, CDR2 YFSETQ, per germline. The V segment lost 3 bases and the J segment 3 bases; nucleotides outside the gene matches: 6. In nucleotides, the CDR3 is TGCGCCAGCAGCTCGACAGGGGGCTACGTCTACGAGCAGTACTTC. The encoded protein is CASSSTGGYVYEQYF.

This clonotype was observed a handful of times. The chain has TRBV3-1 and TRBJ1-1; 7 nucleotides align to TRBD1. This CDR3 is 15 amino acids long. Germline CDR1 is LGHDT and CDR2 is YNNKEL (reference sequence). Trimming at V came to 4 bases and at J to 5 bases, leaving 10 bases not matched to a gene. CDR3 amino acids: CASSPQGGAGTEAFF. CDR3 in DNA: TGTGCCAGCAGCCCCCAGGGGGGCGCAGGAACTGAAGCTTTCTTT. The full variable domain, in which reference TRBV3-1 and TRBJ1-1 provide the parts outside the CDR3, is DTAVSQTPKYLVTQMGNDKSIKCEQNLGHDTMYWYKQDSKKFLKIMFSYNNKELIINETVPNRFSPKSPDKAHLNLHINSLELGDSAVYFCASSPQGGAGTEAFFGQGTRLTVV.

There are a few counts of this clonotype. The chain links TRBV29-1 to TRBJ2-2; 7 bases align to TRBD1. The germline V gene has CDR1 SQVTM and CDR2 ANQGSEA. This CDR3 has 13 amino acids. Trimming removed 5 bases from V and 5 bases from J; junction bases left unmatched: 5. CDR3 DNA: TGCAGCGTTTGGGACAGCCCTACCGGGGAGCTGTTTTTT. It yields the protein CSVWDSPTGELFF.

This clonotype was seen a few times. The genes are TRBV13 and TRBJ1-1; D perhaps matches TRBD1 (5 bases). In germline, CDR1 is PRHDT, CDR2 FYEKMQ (reference sequence). The CDR3 is 15 amino acids. V shed 1 base and J shed 0 bases, with 9 bases lying between them. The DNA of the CDR3 is TGTGCCAGCAGCTTAGACGAAGGGGTGAACACTGAAGCTTTCTTT. Its translation is CASSLDEGVNTEAFF.

The chain is built from TRBV5-1 and TRBJ2-6; no firm D call. This CDR3 comprises 17 residues. Germline V gives CDR1 SGHRS, CDR2 YFSETQ. Trimming shortened V by 0 bases and J by 1 base, and 11 bases separated the two germline ends. The CDR3, as DNA: TGCGCCAGCAGCTTGGCCGGTCGTGTGTCTGGGGCCAACGTCCTGACTTTC. Encoded protein: CASSLAGRVSGANVLTF.

This clonotype was seen a handful of times. The J gene is TRBJ2-1, the V gene TRBV4-3, with unresolved D. Germline V gene sequence: CDR1 LGHNA, CDR2 YSLEER. The CDR3 covers 16 residues. The V end lost 1 base, the J end lost 9 bases, and 19 bases lay between the germline ends. This CDR3 reads CASSQGRVSRRLEQFF. DNA for the CDR3: TGCGCCAGCAGCCAAGGTCGGGTGTCTAGAAGGCTTGAGCAGTTCTTC.

The V gene is TRBV7-9, the J gene TRBJ2-1; D tentatively fits TRBD1 or TRBD2 (5 bases each). CDR3 length equals 13 residues. Looked up from germline, CDR1 is SEHNR and CDR2 is FQNEAQ (reference sequence). The ends were cut back, 0 bases at V and 15 bases at J, with 15 bases in the middle. As DNA, the CDR3 is TGTGCCAGCAGCTTAGCGGAGCGGTCTAGGGGGTTCTTC. Translation gives CASSLAERSRGFF.

The rearrangement links TRBV7-8 to TRBJ2-3; D is unclear. This CDR3 spans 16 amino acids. Trimming shortened V by 7 bases and J by 0 bases, and 17 bases separated the two germline ends. Germline V gene sequence: CDR1 SGHVS, CDR2 FQNEAQ. The CDR3 reads CASTPRRGTSTDTQYF. The CDR3 nucleotides are TGTGCCAGCACCCCCCGTAGAGGTACTAGCACAGATACGCAGTATTTT.

The chain combines TRBV2 with TRBJ2-7, with 7 bases matching TRBD1. The CDR3 runs to 14 residues. Germline CDR1 SNHLY, CDR2 FYNNEI. V lost 6 bases and J lost 5; bases outside the gene matches: 10. In DNA, the CDR3 is TGTGCCAGCAGGGAACGGACAGGTTTGGACGAGCAGTACTTC. This sequence encodes CASRERTGLDEQYF.

V is TRBV4-3 and J is TRBJ2-1; 12 bases line up with TRBD1. The germline V gene encodes CDR1 LGHNA and CDR2 YSLEER. The CDR3 spans 15 residues. V gave up 5 bases and J gave up 3 bases; unmatched junction bases: 2. CDR3 region: CASSRDRGLYNEQFF. The CDR3 bases are TGCGCCAGCAGCAGGGACAGGGGGCTCTACAATGAGCAGTTCTTC.